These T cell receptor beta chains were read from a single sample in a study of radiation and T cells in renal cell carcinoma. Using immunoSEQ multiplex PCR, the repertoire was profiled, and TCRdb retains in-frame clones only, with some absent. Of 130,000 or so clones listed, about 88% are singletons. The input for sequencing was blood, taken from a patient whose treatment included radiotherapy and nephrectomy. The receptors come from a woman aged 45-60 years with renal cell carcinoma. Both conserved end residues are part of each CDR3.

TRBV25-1	CASSSLYEQYF
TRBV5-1	CASSLMASSSYNEQFF
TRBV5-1	CASSSRTDEKLFF
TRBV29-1	CSVEQGSNYGYTF
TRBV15	CATRKDRQHTEAFF
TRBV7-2	CASSFGQGRETQYF
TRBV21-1	CASSKRLSRTGTDTQYF
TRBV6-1	CASKLAGGQGTQYF
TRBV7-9	CASSLALGDYGYTF
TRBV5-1	CASSLGTAANTGELFF
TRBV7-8	CASSLRGTGNSGNTIYF
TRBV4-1	CASSSLSSREGRGEKLFF
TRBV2	CASTLSRSTDTQYF
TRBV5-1	CASTGTSDNNEQFF
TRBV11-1	CASSPRQGQETQYF
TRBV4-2	CASSPKQGNTEAFF
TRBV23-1	CASSEDPDPGGVNTGELFF
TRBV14	CASSQDRNRGREQYF
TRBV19	CASMRYRSRGTEAFF
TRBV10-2	CASSERLGTQYF
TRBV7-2	CASSLGPRGNQPQHF
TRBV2	CASSDVGTGADEQYF
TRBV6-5	CASSYSLEWGNTIYF
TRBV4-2	CASSQGELRVQETQYF
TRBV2	CASTPGGRFIYGYTF
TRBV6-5	CASSPNLNQPQHF
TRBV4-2	CASSQDSGGGDTQYF
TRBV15	CATSRRRERGQFF
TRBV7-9	CASSSPVRQGALEQYF
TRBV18	CASSLGPTGGQPQHF
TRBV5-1	CASRGGGGDYNEQFF
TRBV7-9	CASSLMGQATNEKLFF
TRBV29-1	CSVAPGQATYEQYF